This is a list of T cell receptor beta chains from one sample in a study of response to subunit inactivated influenza vaccine. One entry per CDR3 protein, called by TCRdb with MiXCR from the RT-PCR reads. The table lists roughly 790,000 distinct CDR3 sequences, around 20% of them singletons. The specimen comprised PBMCs from blood, sampled approximately 5 days after vaccination. The receptors come from a man in his forties or fifties who received an inactivated influenza vaccine. Both conserved end residues are part of each CDR3. Fields, in order: J gene, D gene, clone size, V gene, CDR3 protein, CDR3 DNA. A D gene is named only where the DNA matches it firmly. For some rows the clone size is stated as once, few or many, or as a class when expanded; others skip it.

>TRBJ2-3|NA|many|TRBV5-5
CASSLAPGVADTQYF
TGTGCCAGCAGCTTGGCACCCGGGGTGGCAGATACGCAGTATTTT
>TRBJ2-7|TRBD1|many|TRBV20-1
CSAAGQGAHEQYF
TGCAGTGCCGCGGGACAGGGGGCCCACGAGCAGTACTTC
>TRBJ1-6|NA|few|TRBV6-4
CASSTEYNSPLHF
TGTGCCAGCAGTACAGAGTATAATTCACCCCTCCACTTT
>TRBJ2-1|TRBD1|few|TRBV5-1
CASRHDFTGVRYNEQFF
TGCGCCAGCAGACACGATTTCACAGGGGTGAGGTACAATGAGCAGTTCTTC
>TRBJ2-5|TRBD2|NA|TRBV28
CASSLRGGGRETQYF
TGTGCCAGCAGTTTACGTGGCGGGGGACGAGAGACCCAGTACTTC
>TRBJ2-1|NA|NA|TRBV9
CASSVAGQTSNEQFF
TGTGCCAGCAGCGTAGCTGGACAGACCTCCAATGAGCAGTTCTTC
>TRBJ1-5|TRBD1|NA|TRBV12-3/TRBV12-4
CASRYTGDQPQHF
TGTGCCAGCAGGTATACAGGGGATCAGCCCCAGCATTTT
>TRBJ2-2|NA|NA|TRBV2
CASKERWQNTGELFF
TGTGCCAGCAAAGAGCGGTGGCAAAACACCGGGGAGCTGTTTTTT
>TRBJ2-7|TRBD1|NA|TRBV12-3/TRBV12-4
CASSPRQGARTEQYF
TGTGCCAGCAGTCCGCGACAGGGGGCGCGGACCGAGCAGTACTTC
>TRBJ2-3|TRBD2|few|TRBV20-1
CSAGPSGRDTQYF
TGCAGTGCTGGACCTAGCGGGAGAGATACGCAGTATTTT
>TRBJ2-7|NA|NA|TRBV24-1
CATSRGYEQYF
TGTGCCACCAGCAGGGGCTACGAGCAGTACTTC
>TRBJ1-1|NA|few|TRBV24-1
CATSDSLGSEAFF
TGTGCCACCAGTGACAGCCTTGGTTCTGAAGCTTTCTTT
>TRBJ2-7|NA|NA|TRBV4-1
CASSPGGGYYEQYF
TGCGCCAGCAGCCCCGGTGGCGGTTACTACGAGCAGTACTTC
>TRBJ1-5|TRBD1|few|TRBV20-1
CSATGGDNQPQHF
TGCAGTGCTACAGGGGGCGACAATCAGCCCCAGCATTTT
>TRBJ2-1|NA|once|TRBV7-5
CISVSEACDLRNEQFF
NA
>TRBJ2-6|NA|NA|TRBV6-2/TRBV6-3
CASRRTVNGANVLTF
TGTGCCAGCAGGAGGACAGTTAATGGGGCCAACGTCCTGACTTTC
>TRBJ2-1|NA|NA|TRBV20-1
CSASRPGSYEQFF
TGCAGTGCTAGTCGCCCCGGCTCCTATGAGCAGTTCTTC
>TRBJ1-1|NA|NA|TRBV5-5
CASSYVHPNTEAFF
TGTGCCAGCAGTTACGTTCACCCGAACACTGAAGCTTTCTTT
>TRBJ2-1|TRBD2|few|TRBV5-1
CASSLAPSGTGDEQFF
TGCGCCAGCAGCTTGGCGCCTAGCGGGACCGGTGATGAGCAGTTCTTC
>TRBJ2-1|NA|NA|TRBV5-1
CASSRGGGENEQFF
TGCGCCAGCAGCCGAGGGGGGGGCGAGAATGAGCAGTTCTTC
>TRBJ2-7|NA|NA|TRBV7-9
CASSLGGSHGEQYF
TGTGCCAGCAGCTTAGGTGGGTCCCACGGAGAGCAGTACTTC
>TRBJ2-7|NA|few|TRBV6-5
CASSYSISLGGEQYF
TGTGCCAGCAGTTACTCGATCTCCCTAGGGGGGGAGCAGTACTTC
>TRBJ1-6|NA|NA|TRBV30
CAWSVRQNNSPLHF
TGTGCCTGGAGTGTTCGCCAGAATAATTCACCCCTCCACTTT
>TRBJ2-5|TRBD1|NA|TRBV28
CASRVGTAIQETQYF
TGTGCCAGCAGGGTCGGGACAGCAATTCAAGAGACCCAGTACTTC
>TRBJ2-1|TRBD2|many|TRBV27
CATAGLASYNEQFF
TGTGCCACCGCGGGACTAGCGAGCTACAATGAGCAGTTCTTC
>TRBJ2-1|TRBD2|NA|TRBV7-6
CANSIQRGGIDEQFF
TGTGCCAACAGCATCCAGCGGGGGGGCATTGATGAGCAGTTCTTC
>TRBJ2-2|NA|few|TRBV5-1
CASSPSDGELFF
TGCGCCAGCAGCCCCTCAGATGGGGAGCTGTTTTTT
>TRBJ2-2|NA|NA|TRBV12-3/TRBV12-4
CASSLRQSNTGELFF
TGTGCCAGCAGTTTGAGACAGAGCAACACCGGGGAGCTGTTTTTT
>TRBJ2-5|NA|NA|TRBV2
CASLRSGGEETQYF
TGTGCCAGCCTGAGGTCCGGGGGTGAGGAGACCCAGTACTTC